Below are 27 T cell receptor beta chains sequenced from a single sample in a study of tumor and adjacent non-tumor tissue in lung cancer. TCRbeta libraries were built with three rounds of nested PCR, modified from ARM-PCR. TCRdb re-derived calls from the multiplex PCR reads in MiXCR, one entry per CDR3 protein. The data show tens of thousands of distinct CDR3 sequences, with roughly 80% seen just once and roughly 12% held by the top ten. The template was RNA from unsorted bulk tissue. Sequencing was performed on lung tumor tissue. Receptors originate from a woman in her fifties or sixties with non-small cell lung cancer.

This chain links TRBV29-1 with TRBJ2-7, with 11 bases aligning to TRBD2. Germline V CDR1 and CDR2: SQVTM, ANQGSEA. The CDR3 extends over 15 amino acids. The CDR3 region is CSALLTSGMNYEQYF. In nucleotides, the CDR3 is TGCAGTGCCCTTCTGACTAGCGGGATGAACTACGAGCAGTACTTC.

Concerning this clonotype itself: This may come from a read error, since a much larger clone is one base off. The chain carries TRBV20-1 and TRBJ2-5, with TRBD2 as a possible D gene (5 bases). Germline V gene data show CDR1 as DFQATT and CDR2 as SNEGSKA (reference sequence). V was clipped by 6 bases and J by 3 bases, with 14 bases between them. The CDR3 length is 13 residues. CDR3 in amino acids: CSASEAEEETQYF. The CDR3 region has the DNA TGCAGTGCCTCGGAGGCGGAAGAAGAGACCCAGTACTTC.

The gene calls are TRBV6-1 and TRBJ2-7, with a weak D call TRBD2 (5 bases). The CDR3 totals 15 residues. CDR1 is MNHNS, CDR2 SASEGT, per germline. This chain's CDR3 is CDGGSLGDGPYEQYF. The CDR3, as DNA: TGTGACGGCGGGTCCTTGGGCGACGGCCCCTACGAGCAGTACTTC.

The rearrangement links TRBV6-6 to TRBJ2-7; TRBD2 is a possible D gene (7 bases). The J call is uncertain, as TRBJ2-1 better fits the DNA end. The CDR3 is 15 residues long. Germline CDR1 and CDR2: MNHNY and SVGAGI (reference sequence). CDR3 sequence: CASSYVGAGASEQFF. As DNA, the CDR3 is TGTGCCAGCAGTTACGTGGGGGCGGGAGCAAGCGAGCAGTTCTTC.

In regard to this clonotype: A much larger clone is a single base away; this may be a read error. This sequence joins TRBV11-2 and TRBJ2-5, with D hard to call. CDR1 and CDR2 (germline): SGHAT, FQNNGV. CDR3 length equals 12 residues. This CDR3 reads CANSLGKETQYF. The CDR3 nucleotides read TGTGCCAACAGCCTTGGCAAAGAGACCCAGTACTTC.

Note on this clonotype: Just one base apart from a much larger clone, this may be a read error. The V and J genes are TRBV20-1 and TRBJ2-3; 9 nucleotides line up with TRBD2. Germline-derived CDR1 and CDR2 are DFQATT and SNEGSKA (reference sequence). The CDR3 sequence is 16 residues long. The CDR3 spells CSPSPLTAGGQDTQYF. In DNA, the CDR3 is TGCAGTCCTAGCCCCCTAACGGCGGGAGGGCAAGATACGCAGTATTTT.

Concerning this clonotype itself: At one of its ends the junction is not consistent with the germline gene, which may arise from a read error. The chain employs TRBV11-1 and TRBJ2-1, with D perhaps matching TRBD2 (6 bases). This CDR3 contains 14 residues. From germline, CDR1 is SGHAT and CDR2 FQDESV (reference sequence). CDR3 residues: CANSPGRENNGQFF. Here the CDR3 DNA reads TGTGCCAACAGCCCCGGCCGGGAGAACAATGGGCAGTTCTTC.

Details on this clonotype: The junction and the germline gene differ at one end; a read error may be behind it. This chain uses TRBV30 with TRBJ2-1; TRBD2 matches at 7 bases. The CDR3 totals 12 residues. Germline CDR1 is GTSNPN and CDR2 is SVGIG (reference sequence). The CDR3 here is CAWTTSFNEQSF. CDR3 nucleotide sequence: TGTGCCTGGACGACTAGCTTCAACGAGCAGTCCTTC. The whole variable domain, filled in from reference TRBV30 and TRBJ2-1, reads SQTIHQWPATLVQPVGSPLSLECTVEGTSNPNLYWYRQAAGRGLQLLFYSVGIGQISSEVPQNLSASRPQDRQFILSSKKLLLSDSGFYLCAWTTSFNEQSFGPGTRLTVL.

Concerning this clonotype itself: The CDR3 carries no conserved terminal phenylalanine or tryptophan, so it likely arises from a read error. The limits of the CDR3 on the DNA are not certain, so only TCRdb's listed CDR3 is given. V gene TRBV10-3 combines with J gene TRBJ2-7. Germline V CDR1 and CDR2: ENHRY, SYGVKD. With termini counted, the CDR3 has 13 amino acids. CDR3 region: CAISAWTNYEQYS.

This clonotype has just one count. An end of the junction differs from the germline gene, which may be a read error. The chain combines TRBV6-6 with TRBJ1-5; possibly TRBD1 for D (5 bases). The CDR3 runs to 14 residues. Germline V gene lookup returns CDR1 MNHNY and CDR2 SVGAGI (reference sequence). The CDR3 DNA sequence: TGTGCCTCCCGGGGGGGGGATAGCAATCGGCCCCAGCATTTT. Its translation is CASRGGDSNRPQHF.

To note about this clonotype: One end of the junction fails to match germline, which may point to a read error. The chain uses TRBV29-1 and TRBJ1-2; no clear D. This CDR3 comprises 15 residues. The germline gives CDR1 SQVTM, CDR2 ANQGSEA. CDR3 sequence: CCVEALSEAGYAYTF. The CDR3 nucleotides are TGCTGCGTTGAAGCTTTGAGTGAGGCGGGCTATGCCTACACCTTC.

This clonotype was observed at least ten times. A much larger clone lies a single base off, so this may be a read error. V gene TRBV6-1 combines with J gene TRBJ2-5; TRBD2 might be the D (7 bases). The CDR3 totals 14 residues. The V gene's germline CDR1 is MNHNS and CDR2 SASEGT. Trimming removed 2 bases from V and 2 bases from J, with 9 bases in between. The CDR3 loop reads CASSERGGQETQYF. CDR3 DNA sequence: TGTGCCAGCAGTGAAAGGGGGGGACAAGAGACCCAGTACTTC.

Concerning this clonotype: This is likely a read error, given that the CDR3 carries no conserved phenylalanine or tryptophan at its end. V gene TRBV11-2 combines with J gene TRBJ2-5, with TRBD2 matching over 9 bases. The V gene's germline CDR1 is SGHAT and CDR2 FQNNGV. V dropped 5 bases and J dropped 5; count of bases not matched to a gene: 12. This CDR3 has 16 amino acids. CDR3 DNA sequence: TGTGCCAGCAGCCGCAGAAGCGGGACTAGCCTGGAGACCCAGTACCTC. Amino acid sequence: CASSRRSGTSLETQYL.

A word on this clonotype: This may stem from a read error, because a much larger clone lies one nucleotide away. The rearrangement joins TRBV30 to TRBJ2-7, with 12 positions matching TRBD2. The germline gives CDR1 GTSNPN, CDR2 SVGIG (reference sequence). The CDR3 sequence is 14 residues long. The trim removed 2 bases at V and 6 bases at J, leaving 5 bases unmatched. CDR3 nucleotides: TGTGCCTGGAGTCCCCTAGCGGGGGGGATCGAGCAGTACTTC. Translating gives CAWSPLAGGIEQYF.

This clonotype occurred many times. The chain uses TRBV28 and TRBJ2-7; a weak D match, TRBD1 (5 bases). CDR1 and CDR2 (germline): MDHEN, SYDVKM. V was pared by 2 bases and J by 2 bases, with 13 bases between. The CDR3 covers 15 residues. CDR3 amino acids: CASSLGLGAAYEQYF. The CDR3 nucleotides read TGTGCCAGCAGTTTAGGCCTAGGGGCGGCCTACGAGCAGTACTTC.

Worth noting for this clonotype: The junction does not match germline at one end; this may be a read error. The chain has TRBV5-6 and TRBJ2-6; 7 bases are a match to TRBD1. Germline V gives CDR1 SGHDT, CDR2 YYEEEE. The CDR3 is 17 amino acids. CDR3 in amino acids: CVSSLWTGHPGANVLTF. The DNA for the CDR3 is TGTGTCAGCAGCTTGTGGACAGGCCACCCTGGGGCCAACGTCCTGACTTTC.

Regarding this clonotype: The germline gene is not matched at one end of the junction; a read error may be the cause. This chain joins TRBV5-4 and TRBJ2-7, with TRBD2 identical over 10 bases. The length of the CDR3 is 16 residues. Germline loops: CDR1 SGHNT, CDR2 YYREEE (reference sequence). The CDR3 DNA sequence: TGTGACAGCAGCTTCACCGGGCTAGCGGGAGTCTACGAGCAGTACTTC. This codes for CDSSFTGLAGVYEQYF.

This chain joins TRBV10-1 and TRBJ2-2; D is perhaps TRBD1 (6 bases). CDR1 is WNHNN, CDR2 SYGVQD, per germline (reference sequence). Trimming removed 6 bases from V and 8 bases from J, with 13 bases in between. The CDR3 consists of 13 residues. Here the CDR3 reads CASRGQWVGELFF. The CDR3 nucleotides read TGCGCCAGCAGAGGACAGTGGGTTGGGGAGCTGTTTTTT.

Turning to this clonotype: A junction boundary mismatches the germline segment, possibly from a read error. The chain joins TRBV11-2 to TRBJ2-1; no clear D. The CDR3 length is 14 residues. Germline V gene data show CDR1 as SGHAT and CDR2 as FQNNGV. The CDR3 region has the DNA TGTGCCAGCAGCTTTGGTAGAGCCGACAATGAGCAGTTATTC. It is translated as CASSFGRADNEQLF.

A note on this clonotype: This CDR3 fails to terminate in the conserved phenylalanine or tryptophan, so it likely reflects a read error. Because the CDR3's place on the DNA is in doubt, the DNA is left out and the CDR3 is given as listed by TCRdb. This chain joins TRBV11-2 and TRBJ2-3. The CDR3 comprises 16 residues, both ends counted. Germline loops: CDR1 SGHAT, CDR2 FQNNGV. CDR3 amino acids: CAGSLGVRDETDTRYL.

The gene calls are TRBV6-1 and TRBJ2-3; the D is unclear. Trimming cost V 7 bases and J 1 base, with 12 bases left between them. The CDR3 runs to 14 residues. CDR1 is MNHNS and CDR2 is SASEGT in the germline V gene. CDR3 in DNA: TGTGCCAGCATCAGGTTCTGGGGCACAGATACGCAGTATTTT. Its protein product is CASIRFWGTDTQYF.

This clonotype was recorded at least ten times. The chain couples TRBV12-3 or TRBV12-4 to TRBJ2-1; TRBD2 might be the D (7 bases). The ends were cut back, 7 bases at V and 8 bases at J, with 21 bases in the middle. The CDR3 contains 15 residues. Here the CDR3 reads CASTPREGGIYEQFF. CDR3 coding DNA: TGTGCCAGCACCCCCAGGGAGGGGGGTATATATGAGCAGTTCTTC.

About this clonotype itself: A read error may account for a junction end that differs from germline. This chain uses TRBV5-1 with TRBJ1-4; D is unclear. Germline V gene data show CDR1 as SGHRS and CDR2 as YFSETQ. The CDR3 loop spans 14 amino acids. In nucleotides, the CDR3 is TGCGCCAGCAGCTTGGGGGAAGGGCATGAAAAACTGCTTTTT. It is translated as CASSLGEGHEKLLF.

This clonotype was observed at least ten times. The chain combines TRBV20-1 with TRBJ2-5; 11 nucleotides line up with TRBD2. The V segment lost 2 bases and the J segment 5 bases; nucleotides outside the gene matches: 4. In germline, CDR1 is DFQATT, CDR2 SNEGSKA (reference sequence). CDR3 length: 14 amino acids. In nucleotides, the CDR3 is TGCAGTGCTAGAACTAGCGGGAGTTTTGAGACCCAGTACTTC. As protein: CSARTSGSFETQYF.

With respect to this clonotype: No conserved phenylalanine or tryptophan ends this CDR3, so it is likely a read error. The J gene is TRBJ2-3, the V gene TRBV12-5, with D possibly matching TRBD2 (5 bases). Germline assignment: CDR1 LGHNT and CDR2 FRNRAP. The CDR3 runs to 11 residues. Here the CDR3 reads CTSGPGDTQYS. As DNA, the CDR3 is TGTACTAGTGGTCCGGGAGATACGCAGTATTCT.

At least ten counts were recorded for this clonotype. The V call is TRBV13, the J call TRBJ2-5, with D possibly called TRBD1 or TRBD2 (5 bases each). Per germline, CDR1 PRHDT and CDR2 FYEKMQ (reference sequence). The V gene lost 2 bases and the J gene lost 1 base, with 11 bases spanning the gap. The CDR3 is 15 residues long. The DNA of the CDR3 is TGTGCCAGCAGCTTATCCGGGGCACTCCAAGAGACCCAGTACTTC. This sequence encodes CASSLSGALQETQYF. The full variable domain, completed using reference TRBV13 and TRBJ2-5, is AAGVIQSPRHLIKEKRETATLKCYPIPRHDTVYWYQQGPGQDPQFLISFYEKMQSDKGSIPDRFSAQQFSDYHSELNMSSLELGDSALYFCASSLSGALQETQYFGPGTRLLVL.

Turning to this clonotype: The junction departs from the called germline gene at one end, perhaps through a read error. The gene calls are TRBV11-2 and TRBJ2-1, with 8 bases lining up with TRBD2. CDR3 length equals 15 residues. CDR1 is SGHAT, CDR2 FQNNGV, per germline. CDR3 sequence (DNA): TGTGCCAGCAGCCCCCGGACTAGCATGGTGGGTGAGCAGTCCTTC. Translation: CASSPRTSMVGEQSF.